This T cell receptor (beta chain) originates from a study of cytomegalovirus exposure and HLA in healthy donors. Turning to the study itself: Some 85 million unique TCRs, all from HLA-typed donors, were included in an early release of the data. Notes on the study in general: Cytomegalovirus status, reportedly, was diagnosed with high specificity and sensitivity by the classifier. Clonal expansion was found to be greater in HLA-associated TCR beta chains than in equally common others in a later analysis.

PCR primers comprised 60 Vbeta and 13 Jbeta primers. Clones were read by immunoSEQ multiplex PCR, and TCRdb kept only the in-frame ones, dropping some. The sample consists of about 190,000 clones, roughly 75% of them appearing once. The CDR3 totals 15 residues. The germline V gene has CDR1 WSHSY and CDR2 SAAADI. J lost 9 bases, V lost 3 bases, and 6 bases had no gene match. About this clone itself: The antigen remains unidentified.

The gene calls are TRBV10-2 and TRBJ1-6; 9 positions agree with TRBD1. The TCR comes from a man under 40 in good health and CMV-seropositive. Sequencing used PBMCs. The CDR3 loop reads CASSERDRDFSPLHF. In nucleotides, the CDR3 is TGCGCCAGCAGTGAACGGGACAGGGATTTTTCACCCCTCCACTTT.